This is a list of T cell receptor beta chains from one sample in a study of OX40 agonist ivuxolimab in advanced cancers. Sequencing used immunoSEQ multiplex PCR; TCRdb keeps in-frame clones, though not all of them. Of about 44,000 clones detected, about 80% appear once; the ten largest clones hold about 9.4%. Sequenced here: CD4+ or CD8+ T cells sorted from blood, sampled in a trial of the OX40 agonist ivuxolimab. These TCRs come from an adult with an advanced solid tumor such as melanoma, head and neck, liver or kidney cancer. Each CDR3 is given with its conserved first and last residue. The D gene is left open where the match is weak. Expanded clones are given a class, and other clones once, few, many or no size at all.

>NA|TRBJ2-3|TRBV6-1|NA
TGTGCCAGCAGGCGGGACACTTCCACAGATACGCAGTATTTT
CASRRDTSTDTQYF
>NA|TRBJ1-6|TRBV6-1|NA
TGTGCCAGCAGTGAAGCAGGGGGGAATAATTCACCCCTCCACTTT
CASSEAGGNNSPLHF
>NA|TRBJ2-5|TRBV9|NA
TGTGCCAGCAGCCCCCCTAATCAAGAGACCCAGTACTTC
CASSPPNQETQYF
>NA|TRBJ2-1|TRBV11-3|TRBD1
TGTGCCAGCAGTGGACAGGGGGCCAACAATGAGCAGTTCTTC
CASSGQGANNEQFF
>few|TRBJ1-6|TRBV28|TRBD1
TGTGCCAGCAACCCGGGACAGGGTAATTCACCCCTCCACTTT
CASNPGQGNSPLHF
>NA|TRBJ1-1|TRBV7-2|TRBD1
TGTGCCAGCAGCTTGGAGTCCCGGGACAGGGTAGAAGCTTTCTTT
CASSLESRDRVEAFF
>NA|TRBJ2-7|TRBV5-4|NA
TGTGCCAGCAGAGCAAGGGGGGGCGCGGACGAGCAGTACTTC
CASRARGGADEQYF
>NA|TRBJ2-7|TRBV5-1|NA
TGCGCCAGCAGCTTGGACGCGGCTCCGGTGCAGTACTTC
CASSLDAAPVQYF
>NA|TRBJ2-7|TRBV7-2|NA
TGTGCCAGCAGCACGCCGGGGCGCTACGAGCAGTACTTC
CASSTPGRYEQYF
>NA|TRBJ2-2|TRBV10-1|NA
TGCGCCAGCAGTGCAAATCCTACCGGGGAGCTGTTTTTT
CASSANPTGELFF
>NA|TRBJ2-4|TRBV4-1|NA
TGCGCCAGCAGCCAAGGGGTCTTGAGCAGTTTAGCCAAAAACATTCAGTACTTC
CASSQGVLSSLAKNIQYF
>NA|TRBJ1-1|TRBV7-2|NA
TGTGCCAGCAGCTTAGAGGCGATGAACACTGAAGCTTTCTTT
CASSLEAMNTEAFF
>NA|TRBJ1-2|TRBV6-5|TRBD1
TGTGCCAGCAGGGGACAGGTAGCTAACTATGGCTACACCTTC
CASRGQVANYGYTF
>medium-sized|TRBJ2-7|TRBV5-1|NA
TGCGCCAGCAGCTTGGTGGCAGGGAGGCTCTACGAGCAGTACTTC
CASSLVAGRLYEQYF
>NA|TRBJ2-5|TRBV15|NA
TGTGCCACCAGCAGAGATCGGAGAGAGACCCAGTACTTC
CATSRDRRETQYF
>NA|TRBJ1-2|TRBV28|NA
TGTGCCACCGACGGTGGATATGGCTACACCTTC
CATDGGYGYTF
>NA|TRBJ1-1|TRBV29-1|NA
TGCGGGACGCCGGGCGGGGGCGGTACTGAAGCTTTCTTT
CGTPGGGGTEAFF
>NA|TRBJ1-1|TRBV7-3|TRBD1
TGTGCCAGCAGCCAGATCGGGACAGGTCAAGCTGAAGCTTTCTTT
CASSQIGTGQAEAFF
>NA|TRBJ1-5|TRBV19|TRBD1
TGTGCCAGTAGTATCCCAGGGGGGGACGGGCAGCCCCAGCATTTT
CASSIPGGDGQPQHF
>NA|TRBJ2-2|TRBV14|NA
TGTGCCAGCTCTCAAAGGGGGGCCGGGGAGCTGTTTTTT
CASSQRGAGELFF
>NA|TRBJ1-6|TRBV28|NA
TGTGCCAGCACCCCGGGCAGACAGGATTCACCCCTCCACTTT
CASTPGRQDSPLHF
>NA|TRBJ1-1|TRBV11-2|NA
TGTGCCAGCAGCTCCTCGGACAGAGCGAACACTGAAGCTTTCTTT
CASSSSDRANTEAFF
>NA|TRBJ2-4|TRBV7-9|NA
TGTGCCAGCAGCAACCCGGCGGGACTAGCCAAAAACATTCAGTACTTC
CASSNPAGLAKNIQYF
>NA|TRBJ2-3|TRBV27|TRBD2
TGTGCCAGCAGTTCACTAGCGGGCCTCCTCACAGATACGCAGTATTTT
CASSSLAGLLTDTQYF
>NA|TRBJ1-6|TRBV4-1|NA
TGCGCCAGCAGCCGGGACGGAAATTCACCCCTCCACTTT
CASSRDGNSPLHF
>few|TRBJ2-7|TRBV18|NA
TGTGCCAGCTCTCGGGAAGTTACCTACGAGCAGTACTTC
CASSREVTYEQYF
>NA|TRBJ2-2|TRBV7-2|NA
TGTGCCAGCAGCTTCGAGACTAGAGGTACCGGGGAGCTGTTTTTT
CASSFETRGTGELFF
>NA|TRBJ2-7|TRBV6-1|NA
TGTGCCAGCAGTGCTCAATACAGGGATCACGAGCAGTACTTC
CASSAQYRDHEQYF
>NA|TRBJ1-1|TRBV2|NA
TGTGCCAGCAGTGATGGTAGGGCTTTCTTT
CASSDGRAFF
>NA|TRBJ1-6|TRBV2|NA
TGTGCCAGCAGTGAGGCGCAGTATAATTCACCCCTCCACTTT
CASSEAQYNSPLHF
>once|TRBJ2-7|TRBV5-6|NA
TGTGCCAGCAGCTGGAGCTCCTACGAGCAGTACTTC
CASSWSSYEQYF
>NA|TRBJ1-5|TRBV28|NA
TGTGCCAGCAGTTCTACAGGGCTGGGGCAGCCCCAGCATTTT
CASSSTGLGQPQHF
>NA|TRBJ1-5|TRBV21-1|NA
TGTGCCAGCAGCAAGGGACGGGGGGATCAGCCCCAGCATTTT
CASSKGRGDQPQHF
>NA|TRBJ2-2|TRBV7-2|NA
TGTGCCAGCAGCGTCTCGAGGTCGGCGACCGGGGAGCTGTTTTTT
CASSVSRSATGELFF